The 4 T cell receptor beta chains in this list originate from one sample, sequenced in a study of cytomegalovirus exposure and HLA in healthy donors. PCR was performed using 60 Vbeta and 13 Jbeta primers. Only in-frame clones appear in the TCRdb table, and some are missing; sequencing was by immunoSEQ multiplex PCR. This table holds about 160,000 clones, roughly 71% found once. Sequencing was done on a sample of PBMCs. These receptors originate from a woman between 45 and 60 years old in good health and CMV-seropositive.

This chain connects TRBV5-1 to TRBJ2-2; maybe TRBD1 (6 bases). The ends were cut back, 0 bases at V and 6 bases at J, with 12 bases in the middle. The germline V gene has CDR1 SGHRS and CDR2 YFSETQ. CDR3 size: 15 residues. CDR3 in DNA: TGCGCCAGCAGCTTGGAATTGGGGGCGGCCGGGGAGCTGTTTTTT. It encodes CASSLELGAAGELFF.

This chain uses TRBV6-1 with TRBJ1-1; 7 bases fit TRBD1. Germline assignment: CDR1 MNHNS and CDR2 SASEGT. V dropped 4 bases and J dropped 1; count of bases not matched to a gene: 6. The CDR3 is 15 residues long. The CDR3 here is CASSARQGGNTEAFF. For the CDR3, the DNA is TGTGCCAGCAGTGCGCGACAGGGAGGGAACACTGAAGCTTTCTTT.

The V call is TRBV18, the J call TRBJ1-2; weak D call: TRBD1 (5 bases). CDR3 size: 15 residues. V was cut by 4 bases and J by 2 bases, with 14 bases left in between. Germline CDR1 reads KGHSH; CDR2 reads LQKENI. The CDR3 sequence: CASSLQGSPNYGYTF. In DNA, the CDR3 is TGTGCCAGCTCACTGCAGGGTTCACCAAACTATGGCTACACCTTC.

The V call is TRBV7-9, the J call TRBJ2-1, with TRBD2 matching 8 bases. CDR1 SEHNR and CDR2 FQNEAQ come from the germline V gene (reference sequence). Trimming removed 6 bases from V and 3 bases from J; junction bases left unmatched: 10. This CDR3 contains 16 residues. In DNA form, the CDR3 reads TGTGCCAGCAGGAGAGCGGGGGCCTCCTTCTACAATGAGCAGTTCTTC. Its translation: CASRRAGASFYNEQFF.